Reported below is one T cell receptor beta chain. Sequencing used immunoSEQ multiplex PCR; TCRdb keeps in-frame clones, though not all of them. The sample carries around 69,000 clones, around 87% recorded once. These data are taken from a study of technical replicates of blood from several donors. V shed 0 bases and J shed 7 bases, with 13 bases lying between them. The CDR3 spans 15 residues. Germline CDR1 is LGHNA and CDR2 is YNFKEQ. This clonotype was sampled from a human donor in good health. Some clones in this sample may be carry-over from other donors' samples. The sequenced material came from PBMCs. J is TRBJ2-1 and V is TRBV4-2; D is possibly TRBD2 (6 bases). The chain's CDR3 is CASSQDLSRGNEQFF. The CDR3 coding sequence is TGTGCCAGCAGCCAAGATCTGAGTCGGGGGAATGAGCAGTTCTTC.